A selection of T cell receptor beta chains follows, all from one sample in a study of T-cell reconstitution after alpha-beta-depleted transplantation in children. MiXCR, run by TCRdb on the PCR reads, gives a single entry per CDR3 protein. This repertoire shows 280,000 or so distinct CDR3 sequences, about 9.9% found once; its top ten account for 23%. The source was peripheral blood, collected 180 days after TCRalphabeta/CD19-depleted stem cell transplant. Source of these receptors: a male patient between 2 and 9 years old who had a stem cell transplant for chronic granulomatous disease, so the T cells may come from the graft donor. CDR3s include the opening cysteine and the closing phenylalanine or tryptophan. D genes are given only for firm matches. Some rows have no size entry. The others give once, few or many, or a class for an expanded clone.

>TRBV27|TRBJ2-2|NA|many
TGTGCCAGCAGTTTCACGTCTAGAGGGAGGCCTGGGGAGCTGTTTTTT
CASSFTSRGRPGELFF
>TRBV9|TRBJ1-6|NA|many
TGTGCCAGCAGCCCCCAAGAGGGGAGCTCCTATAATTCACCCCTCCACTTT
CASSPQEGSSYNSPLHF
>TRBV6-4|TRBJ2-1|NA|many
TGTGCCAGCAGTGGGGAGTACGGTAATGAGCAGTTCTTC
CASSGEYGNEQFF
>TRBV7-2|TRBJ1-1|NA|many
TGTGCCAGCAGCTACACAACCATGAACACTGAAGCTTTCTTT
CASSYTTMNTEAFF
>TRBV28|TRBJ2-3|NA|many
TGTGCCAGCCGAGGTTGGGGGGATGCCACAGATACGCAGTATTTT
CASRGWGDATDTQYF
>TRBV28|TRBJ2-3|TRBD2|many
TGTGCCAGCCCGCCTAGCGGGAGGTGGTTCAGAGATACGCAGTATTTT
CASPPSGRWFRDTQYF
>TRBV20-1|TRBJ1-2|NA|many
TGCAGTGCCCCTGGTTACTATGGCTACACCTTC
CSAPGYYGYTF
>TRBV6-5|TRBJ2-2|NA|many
TGTGCCAGCAGGCTACGGAACCCGGGGCTAGCGACGTCCGGGGAGCTGTTTTTT
CASRLRNPGLATSGELFF
>TRBV5-1|TRBJ2-2|TRBD2|many
TGCGCCAGCAGGACTAGCGGAGCGAACACCGGGGAGCTGTTTTTT
CASRTSGANTGELFF
>TRBV6-1|TRBJ2-7|TRBD2|few
TGTGCCAGCAGTGAAGCCGGGACTACCTTCTACGAGCAGTACTTC
CASSEAGTTFYEQYF
>TRBV12-3/TRBV12-4|TRBJ2-1|NA|many
TGTGCCAGCAGACCCCGGGGTACCTACAATGAGCAGTTCTTC
CASRPRGTYNEQFF
>TRBV4-3|TRBJ2-2|TRBD2|few
TGCGCCAGCAGCCAACCCCCTCTACTAGCGGGGGGCCCCGGGGAGCTGTTTTTT
CASSQPPLLAGGPGELFF
>TRBV27|TRBJ2-7|TRBD2|many
TGTGCCAGCAGTTTAGGACCGGGGGGGTCCGAGCAGTACTTC
CASSLGPGGSEQYF
>TRBV11-2|TRBJ2-3|NA|many
TGTGCCAGCAGCTTAGAACTAAGGGATACGCAGTATTTT
CASSLELRDTQYF
>TRBV7-2|TRBJ1-1|NA|many
TGTGCCAGCAGCTTTCGACTGAACACTGAAGCTTTCTTT
CASSFRLNTEAFF
>TRBV5-6|TRBJ2-3|NA|many
TGTGCCAGCAGCTTGGGGGCCGGCAGCACAGATACGCAGTATTTT
CASSLGAGSTDTQYF
>TRBV7-2|TRBJ2-3|NA|many
TGTGCCAGCACCCGCACTAGCACAGATACGCAGTATTTT
CASTRTSTDTQYF
>TRBV7-2|TRBJ2-7|NA|many
TGTGCCAGCAGTCCTCGGGGTAGCGGTCTCGAGCAGTACTTC
CASSPRGSGLEQYF
>TRBV20-1|TRBJ2-7|TRBD2|many
TGCAGTGCTAGAGGGTCTAGCGGGAAGTCCTACGAGCAGTACTTC
CSARGSSGKSYEQYF
>TRBV7-6|TRBJ1-1|NA|many
TGTGCCAGCAGCTTAGGTGGGGGCTTGGACACTGAAGCTTTCTTT
CASSLGGGLDTEAFF
>TRBV7-9|TRBJ2-2|NA|many
TGTGCCAGCAGCGAGAGCATTAGCCGACGCACCGGGGAGCTGTTTTTT
CASSESISRRTGELFF
>TRBV6-1|TRBJ2-1|TRBD1|many
TGTGCCAGCAAACCGGGACAGGGAAGGGATGAGCAGTTCTTC
CASKPGQGRDEQFF
>TRBV28|TRBJ2-7|NA|many
TGTGCCAGCAGCCCAACTACAGAACTAAGAGTGGCGTACTTC
CASSPTTELRVAYF
>TRBV15|TRBJ2-2|NA|many
TGTGCCACCAGCAGAGATCGGACAGGGGAGCTGTTTTTT
CATSRDRTGELFF
>TRBV28|TRBJ2-3|TRBD2|many
TGTGCCAGCAGTCGGTTGGTTCGGGGGGCAGATACGCAGTATTTT
CASSRLVRGADTQYF
>TRBV3-1|TRBJ1-5|NA|many
TGTGCCAGCAGCCAAGACCCAGGCAATCAGCCCCAGCATTTT
CASSQDPGNQPQHF
>TRBV29-1|TRBJ2-1|NA|many
TGCAGCGTTGAAGGCTGGGACCCTTACAATGAGCAGTTCTTC
CSVEGWDPYNEQFF
>TRBV7-3|TRBJ2-3|NA|many
TGTGCCAGCAGCTTAATGGGGGCGTTCTTAGATACGCAGTATTTT
CASSLMGAFLDTQYF
>TRBV20-1|TRBJ2-1|NA|NA
TGCAGTGGCAATGCTCGGGGGTTCAGCGCGGGCCCCTACAATGAGCAGTTCTTC
CSGNARGFSAGPYNEQFF
>TRBV7-6|TRBJ2-1|TRBD1|many
TGTGCCAGCAGCCTGGACAGGGGGCTTTACAATGAGCAGTTCTTC
CASSLDRGLYNEQFF
>TRBV9|TRBJ2-1|NA|many
TGTGCCAGCAGCGCCTATTTTAGGGGGAATGAGCAGTTCTTC
CASSAYFRGNEQFF
>TRBV29-1|TRBJ2-1|TRBD2|NA
TGCAGCGGAACTAGCGGAGTAAGAAATGAGCAGTTCTTC
CSGTSGVRNEQFF
>TRBV4-1|TRBJ2-1|TRBD1|many
TGCGCCAGCAGCCTAGAAGGGACAGGGAACAATGAGCAGTTCTTC
CASSLEGTGNNEQFF
>TRBV4-1|TRBJ1-5|NA|many
TGCGCCAGCAGCCAGCACGGGGGGTCCTATCAGCCCCAGCATTTT
CASSQHGGSYQPQHF
>TRBV5-1|TRBJ2-5|NA|many
TGCGCCAGCAGCTCCCGAGTGGAGACCCAGTACTTC
CASSSRVETQYF
>TRBV28|TRBJ1-2|NA|many
TGTGCCAGCAGTCCTTTGGATCGCTATGGCTACACCTTC
CASSPLDRYGYTF
>TRBV20-1|TRBJ1-5|NA|many
TGCAGTGCCGGGGCCCTCAATCAGCCCCAGCATTTT
CSAGALNQPQHF
>TRBV23-1|TRBJ1-5|TRBD1|NA
TGCGCCAGCAGTCTCCCAGGACAGGGGGCACCCCCCGGCAATCAGCCCCAGCATTTT
CASSLPGQGAPPGNQPQHF
>TRBV5-6|TRBJ2-5|TRBD1|many
TGTGCCAGCAGCCAATATCCGGGACAGCAAGAGACCCAGTACTTC
CASSQYPGQQETQYF
>TRBV15|TRBJ1-5|NA|many
TGTGCCACCAGCAACTCCAGGGCGGCGTTCGGTCAGCCCCAGCATTTT
CATSNSRAAFGQPQHF
>TRBV4-1|TRBJ2-2|NA|many
TGCGCCAGCAGCCAAGATGACCCAGGGGTGGATTACACCGGGGAGCTGTTTTTT
CASSQDDPGVDYTGELFF
>TRBV6-5|TRBJ1-3|TRBD1|NA
TGTGCCAGCAGTCACTCGACAGGGCATGGAAACACCATATATTTT
CASSHSTGHGNTIYF
>TRBV19|TRBJ2-3|NA|NA
TGTGCCAGTAGTATAGTCCCGGACGGGGACGTTAGCACAGATACGCAGTATTTT
CASSIVPDGDVSTDTQYF
>TRBV5-4|TRBJ2-7|NA|many
TGTGCCAGCAGCTTGGAAGCAGGGGACTACGAGCAGTACTTC
CASSLEAGDYEQYF
>TRBV20-1|TRBJ2-5|TRBD2|many
TGCAGTGCTACTTCGACTAGCGGCCAAGAGACCCAGTACTTC
CSATSTSGQETQYF
>TRBV5-1|TRBJ1-6|NA|many
TGCGCCAGCAGCCCAAGACAGGAGTTGGGGTCACCCCTCCACTTT
CASSPRQELGSPLHF
>TRBV12-3/TRBV12-4|TRBJ2-1|NA|many
TGTGCCAGCAGCCCTGGTGCGTCCTACAATGAGCAGTTCTTC
CASSPGASYNEQFF
>TRBV7-6|TRBJ2-1|NA|many
TGTGCCAGCAGCCGCTATGACAGGAGGTGGTTCTTC
CASSRYDRRWFF
>TRBV10-3|TRBJ2-7|TRBD1|few
TGTGCCATCAGCGGACAGGGGGCGCGTTACTACGAGCAGTACTTC
CAISGQGARYYEQYF
>TRBV7-8|TRBJ1-1|NA|many
TGTGCCAGCAGCTTACAATTTCGGGGGAGGGGGACTGAAGCTTTCTTT
CASSLQFRGRGTEAFF
>TRBV20-1|TRBJ2-3|NA|NA
TGCAGTGCCGTGGGGGGAAACACAGATACGCAGTATTTT
CSAVGGNTDTQYF
>TRBV5-1|TRBJ2-7|TRBD1|many
TGCGCCAGCAGCTTACCGGGACAGGGGGGCCACGAGCAGTACTTC
CASSLPGQGGHEQYF
>TRBV5-1|TRBJ2-1|NA|many
TGCGCCAGCAGCTTGTGGACAGCGGGTGAGCAGTTCTTC
CASSLWTAGEQFF
>TRBV5-1|TRBJ2-3|NA|many
TGCGCCAGCAGCTGGGGGTCCTTGGCTGATACGCAGTATTTT
CASSWGSLADTQYF
>TRBV20-1|TRBJ2-1|NA|NA
TGCAGTGCTGGAGCGGACTCCTACAATGAGCAGTTCTTC
CSAGADSYNEQFF